Below are 30 T cell receptor beta chains sequenced from a single sample in a study of T cell responses to AZD1222 COVID-19 vaccine. The data were produced by immunoSEQ multiplex PCR, yet TCRdb's version contains in-frame clones alone and is incomplete. There are roughly 180,000 clones in the sample; roughly nine tenths occur only once, and approximately 1.8% lies in the top ten. The sample was peripheral blood, taken 28 days after the second AZD1222 dose. The receptors shown here come from an adult who received the AZD1222 COVID-19 vaccine.

The chain carries TRBV4-3 and TRBJ2-7, with TRBD1 identical over 10 bases. Losses at the gene ends were 0 bases for V and 3 bases for J; bases not matched to a gene: 5. The CDR3 sequence is 16 residues long. Per germline, CDR1 LGHNA and CDR2 YSLEER. CDR3 DNA: TGCGCCAGCAGCCAAGAGGACAGGGGGGAGAACTACGAGCAGTACTTC. It yields the protein CASSQEDRGENYEQYF.

The chain carries TRBV18 and TRBJ1-1; D not resolved. The V end was cut by 6 bases, the J end by 0 bases, with 14 bases between. Looked up from germline, CDR1 is KGHSH and CDR2 is LQKENI. The length of the CDR3 is 15 residues. CDR3 residues: CASSLDGFMNTEAFF. DNA for the CDR3: TGTGCCAGCTCGCTCGACGGGTTTATGAACACTGAAGCTTTCTTT.

V gene TRBV5-1 combines with J gene TRBJ2-3; D is uncertain. V dropped 5 bases and J dropped 2 bases, with 6 bases sitting between them. CDR1 is SGHRS and CDR2 is YFSETQ in the germline V gene. This CDR3 has 12 residues. The CDR3 DNA reads TGCGCCAGCAGATCTATCACAGATACGCAGTATTTT. It yields the protein CASRSITDTQYF.

The chain combines TRBV5-1 with TRBJ1-5; unclear D gene. Germline CDR1 SGHRS, CDR2 YFSETQ. Trimming took off 0 bases at V and 2 bases at J, with 12 bases between the two ends. This CDR3 has 16 amino acids. CDR3 nucleotide sequence: TGCGCCAGCAGCTTGGCCGGGATTAACGGCAATCAGCCCCAGCATTTT. It encodes CASSLAGINGNQPQHF.

This clone was seen a single time. V usage is TRBV2 and J usage is TRBJ1-4; D may be TRBD1 (6 bases). Looked up from germline, CDR1 is SNHLY and CDR2 is FYNNEI. The germline V and J ends were trimmed by 4 bases and 7 bases, with 16 bases remaining between them. The CDR3 covers 15 residues. The CDR3 DNA reads TGTGCCAGCAGTGGCAACAGGGTATACGGTGAAAAACTGTTTTTT. This sequence encodes CASSGNRVYGEKLFF.

This clone was found a few times. The J gene is TRBJ2-2, the V gene TRBV5-4; tentatively, D is TRBD1 (5 bases). Trimming cost V 2 bases and J 1 base, with 15 bases left between them. The CDR3 contains 17 residues. CDR1 and CDR2 (germline): SGHNT, YYREEE (reference sequence). This CDR3 reads CASSLTGWTRNTGELFF. In DNA, the CDR3 is TGTGCCAGCAGCTTAACAGGTTGGACCCGGAACACCGGGGAGCTGTTTTTT.

The chain uses TRBV7-2 and TRBJ2-3, with 7 positions matching TRBD1. The germline V gene encodes CDR1 SGHTA and CDR2 FQGNSA. This CDR3 has 16 amino acids. V trimming: 3 bases; J trimming: 0 bases; junction bases outside the gene matches: 6. The CDR3 here is CASSFHRGSSTDTQYF. As DNA, the CDR3 is TGTGCCAGCAGCTTTCACAGGGGATCTAGCACAGATACGCAGTATTTT. Together with reference TRBV7-2 and TRBJ2-3, the CDR3 gives the full variable domain: GAGVSQSPSNKVTEKGKDVELRCDPISGHTALYWYRQSLGQGLEFLIYFQGNSAPDKSGLPSDRFSAERTGGSVSTLTIQRTQQEDSAVYLCASSFHRGSSTDTQYFGPGTRLTVL.

In regard to this clone: This sample includes further DNA sequences coding for the same CDR3. This sequence joins TRBV12-3 or TRBV12-4 and TRBJ1-1; D may be TRBD1 (5 bases). Trimming stripped 5 bases from V and 5 bases from J, with 9 bases between. The CDR3 has 12 residues. CDR3 sequence reads: CASSPGGTEAFF. The CDR3 nucleotides are TGTGCCAGCAGTCCGGGGGGGACTGAAGCTTTCTTT.

V usage is TRBV11-2 and J usage is TRBJ2-3; possible D gene TRBD1, 5 bases. V was clipped by 3 bases and J by 0 bases, with 7 bases between them. Germline loops: CDR1 SGHAT, CDR2 FQNNGV. The CDR3 loop spans 14 amino acids. CDR3 nucleotides: TGTGCCAGCAGCTTTTCAGGGAGCACAGATACGCAGTATTTT. The encoded protein is CASSFSGSTDTQYF.

The V and J genes are TRBV2 and TRBJ1-5, with D possibly being TRBD1 (5 bases). This CDR3 spans 14 amino acids. Germline V gene data show CDR1 as SNHLY and CDR2 as FYNNEI. The germline V and J ends were trimmed by 4 bases and 9 bases, with 16 bases remaining between them. DNA of the CDR3: TGTGCCAGCAGTGGGGGACTCACCGCTGGGCCCCAGCATTTT. Translation gives CASSGGLTAGPQHF.

This chain links TRBV6-2 or TRBV6-3 with TRBJ2-1; 7 bases fit TRBD2. Germline values: CDR1 MNHEY, CDR2 SVGEGT. Losses at the gene ends were 4 bases for V and 4 bases for J; bases not matched to a gene: 4. The CDR3 sequence is 14 residues long. CDR3 in amino acids: CASSLLAVYNEQFF. The CDR3 DNA reads TGTGCCAGCAGTTTGCTAGCGGTGTACAATGAGCAGTTCTTC.

The chain joins TRBV29-1 to TRBJ1-2; 8 nucleotides agree with TRBD1. Germline-derived CDR1 and CDR2 are SQVTM and ANQGSEA. There are 16 residues in the CDR3. Trimming cost V 0 bases and J 7 bases; bases outside gene matches: 13. The CDR3 bases are TGCAGCGTTGAAGATCCCGGCAGGGGGCTACCTACTGGCTACACCTTC. Its translation is CSVEDPGRGLPTGYTF.

The V call is TRBV2, the J call TRBJ2-3; 12 bases map to TRBD2. The CDR3 contains 17 residues. The V gene's germline CDR1 is SNHLY and CDR2 FYNNEI. The J segment lost 2 bases and the V segment lost 1 base, leaving 4 bases of the junction unmatched. The CDR3 here is CASSEGLAGENTDTQYF. In DNA, the CDR3 is TGTGCCAGCAGTGAAGGACTAGCGGGGGAAAACACAGATACGCAGTATTTT.

V usage is TRBV18 and J usage is TRBJ2-7; D ambiguous. Germline CDR1 is KGHSH and CDR2 is LQKENI. This CDR3 region has 11 residues. V was clipped by 2 bases and J by 4 bases, with 3 bases between them. DNA of the CDR3: TGTGCCAGCTCACCAGAATACGAGCAGTACTTC. This translates into CASSPEYEQYF.

V and J are TRBV4-2 and TRBJ2-1; 12 bases match TRBD2. The length of the CDR3 is 16 residues. Germline V gene sequence: CDR1 LGHNA, CDR2 YNFKEQ. The V and J ends lost 0 bases and 8 bases, in that order; junction bases with no gene match: 5. CDR3 loop: CASSQESTSGSYEQFF. The CDR3 coding sequence is TGTGCCAGCAGCCAAGAGTCGACTAGCGGGAGTTATGAGCAGTTCTTC.

The CDR3 coding sequence is TGTGCCAGCAGCCGGGACAGGTCCAATCAGCCCCAGCATTTT. Its translation: CASSRDRSNQPQHF. The V gene is TRBV5-8, the J gene TRBJ1-5, with 8 bases fitting TRBD1. Germline loops: CDR1 SGHTS, CDR2 YDEGEE. The V segment lost 4 bases and the J segment 3 bases; nucleotides outside the gene matches: 3. The CDR3 runs to 14 residues.

The count of this clone is one. The gene calls are TRBV27 and TRBJ2-5, with D perhaps TRBD2 (6 bases). V was trimmed by 0 bases and J by 7 bases, leaving 15 bases between them. The CDR3 length is 15 residues. CDR1 is MNHEY, CDR2 SMNVEV, per germline (reference sequence). CDR3 DNA sequence: TGTGCCAGCAGTTTATCGCCGGGAGTCCGTGCGACCCAGTACTTC. Translated: CASSLSPGVRATQYF.

V and J are TRBV15 and TRBJ2-2; 7 bases are a match to TRBD2. The CDR3 spans 14 residues. The V gene's germline CDR1 is LNHNV and CDR2 YYDKDF (reference sequence). V trimming: 2 bases; J trimming: 5 bases; junction bases outside the gene matches: 2. CDR3 loop: CATSRTSETGELFF. In DNA, the CDR3 is TGTGCCACCAGCAGAACTAGCGAGACCGGGGAGCTGTTTTTT.

This chain links TRBV5-4 with TRBJ1-2; D is uncertain. V shed 3 bases and J shed 4 bases, with 16 bases lying between them. Germline CDR1 SGHNT, CDR2 YYREEE (reference sequence). The CDR3 is made up of 15 amino acids. The CDR3 nucleotides read TGTGCCAGCAGCTCGGGGTTCGAAGGAGTCTATGGCTACACCTTC. Residues: CASSSGFEGVYGYTF.

This chain links TRBV15 with TRBJ1-2; 7 positions agree with TRBD1. From germline, CDR1 is LNHNV and CDR2 YYDKDF (reference sequence). Unmatched junction bases numbered 7, after V lost 4 bases and J lost 2 bases. The CDR3 covers 15 residues. The CDR3 reads CATSTKTGMNYGYTF. CDR3 bases: TGTGCCACCAGCACCAAGACAGGGATGAACTATGGCTACACCTTC.

The chain combines TRBV10-1 with TRBJ2-3; 8 bases fit TRBD1. The germline gives CDR1 WNHNN, CDR2 SYGVQD (reference sequence). Trimming removed 3 bases from V and 4 bases from J; junction bases left unmatched: 3. This CDR3 has 14 amino acids. The CDR3 DNA reads TGCGCCAGCAGTGACAGGGGGCAGTCAGATACGCAGTATTTT. The encoded protein is CASSDRGQSDTQYF.

The V call is TRBV20-1, the J call TRBJ2-6; D is unclear. The CDR3 covers 14 residues. The V gene's germline CDR1 is DFQATT and CDR2 SNEGSKA (reference sequence). V was shortened by 6 bases and J by 0 bases, with 9 bases between the two germline ends. The CDR3 is CSASSSSGANVLTF. CDR3 sequence (DNA): TGCAGTGCCAGTTCTAGCTCTGGGGCCAACGTCCTGACTTTC.

The chain has TRBV4-3 and TRBJ2-7, with TRBD2 identical over 8 bases. With V trimmed by 5 bases and J by 4 bases, 13 bases remained unmatched. This CDR3 is built from 16 residues. Germline V gives CDR1 LGHNA, CDR2 YSLEER. The CDR3 loop is CASSSFPGGASYEQYF. The DNA of the CDR3 is TGCGCCAGCAGCAGCTTTCCGGGAGGGGCCTCTTACGAGCAGTACTTC.

This sequence joins TRBV5-4 and TRBJ2-6; 7 nucleotides align to TRBD1. The CDR3 runs 18 residues. Germline V gives CDR1 SGHNT, CDR2 YYREEE (reference sequence). J gave up 0 bases and V 3 bases, and 9 bases lay outside the gene matches. The CDR3 bases are TGTGCCAGCAGCTCGGGACAGTCCCGCCGCTCTGGGGCCAACGTCCTGACTTTC. It codes for CASSSGQSRRSGANVLTF.

This clone was seen only once. The rearrangement joins TRBV29-1 to TRBJ1-2; D is possibly TRBD1 (5 bases). The germline V and J ends were trimmed by 4 bases and 7 bases, with 13 bases remaining between them. The CDR3 runs to 12 residues. From germline, CDR1 is SQVTM and CDR2 ANQGSEA. In nucleotides, the CDR3 is TGCAGCGTTGGACAGCTTTTGTCTGGCTACACCTTC. This encodes CSVGQLLSGYTF.

The V gene is TRBV2, the J gene TRBJ1-6; weak D call: TRBD1 (5 bases). Germline loops: CDR1 SNHLY, CDR2 FYNNEI. V lost 5 bases to trimming and J lost 4 bases, with 6 bases between them. This CDR3 is built from 13 residues. CDR3 sequence (DNA): TGTGCCAGCAGTCCAGGGTATAATTCACCCCTCCACTTT. This codes for CASSPGYNSPLHF.

J is TRBJ1-5 and V is TRBV6-2 or TRBV6-3; TRBD1 agrees at 9 bases. The trim removed 2 bases at V and 4 bases at J, leaving 3 bases unmatched. In germline, CDR1 is MNHEY, CDR2 SVGEGT. CDR3 length: 15 residues. CDR3 in DNA: TGTGCCAGCAGTTACCGGGACAGGGCGAATCAGCCCCAGCATTTT. This translates into CASSYRDRANQPQHF.

The chain uses TRBV5-1 and TRBJ2-2, with D possibly being TRBD1 or TRBD2 (5 bases each). This CDR3 is built from 17 residues. CDR1 SGHRS and CDR2 YFSETQ come from the germline V gene. The V gene lost 5 bases and the J gene lost 4 bases, with 21 bases spanning the gap. The CDR3 spells CASRVGMGAGLTGELFF. As DNA, the CDR3 is TGCGCCAGCAGAGTGGGGATGGGAGCAGGGCTCACCGGGGAGCTGTTTTTT. The full variable domain, in which reference TRBV5-1 and TRBJ2-2 provide the parts outside the CDR3, is KAGVTQTPRYLIKTRGQQVTLSCSPISGHRSVSWYQQTPGQGLQFLFEYFSETQRNKGNFPGRFSGRQFSNSRSEMNVSTLELGDSALYLCASRVGMGAGLTGELFFGEGSRLTVL.

The DNA of the CDR3 is TGCGCCAGCAGTGAGTGGAACCCTGGGGCCAACGTCCTGACTTTC. This codes for CASSEWNPGANVLTF. This chain joins TRBV10-2 and TRBJ2-6; D is uncertain. V lost 1 base and J 2 bases, leaving 6 bases between the germline ends. CDR1 WSHSY and CDR2 SAAADI come from the germline V gene. The CDR3 loop spans 15 amino acids.

This clone was detected only once. The chain has TRBV29-1 and TRBJ1-1; 8 positions match TRBD1. J lost 5 bases, V lost 7 bases, and 12 bases had no gene match. CDR3 length equals 14 residues. Germline CDR1 is SQVTM and CDR2 is ANQGSEA. This CDR3 reads CSAVGDRGRTEAFF. DNA of the CDR3: TGCAGCGCCGTAGGAGACAGGGGCCGAACTGAAGCTTTCTTT.